These T cell receptor beta chains were read from a single sample in a study of T cells in Graves' hyperthyroidism and ophthalmopathy. TCRdb itself ran the multiplex PCR reads through MiXCR, one entry per CDR3 protein. The repertoire holds around 290,000 distinct CDR3 sequences, with about an eighth as singletons. The sample comprised blood. The receptors here all came from a young woman with Graves' hyperthyroidism that later progressed to Graves' ophthalmopathy. CDR3s include the opening cysteine and the closing phenylalanine or tryptophan. A D gene is named only where the DNA matches it firmly. Clone sizes are given selectively: once, few, many, or a class where the clone is expanded.

many	TRBV11-2	NA	TRBJ2-7	TGTGCCAGCAGCTTCAATACGGGAGATAGCTACGAGCAGTACTTC	CASSFNTGDSYEQYF
NA	TRBV6-1	NA	TRBJ2-3	TGTGCCAGCAGTCGCTGGACAGATACGCAGTATTTT	CASSRWTDTQYF
many	TRBV5-1	NA	TRBJ1-2	TGCGCCAGCAGCCCTAGGGCCGGGGCCGAATATATTGGCTACACCTTC	CASSPRAGAEYIGYTF
many	TRBV7-3	NA	TRBJ1-2	TGTGCCAGCAGCTTAGGTGGGGGCTTGGCCTTC	CASSLGGGLAF
NA	TRBV5-8	NA	TRBJ2-3	TGTGCCAGCAGCTGGTTGAAAGATACGCAGTATTTT	CASSWLKDTQYF
many	TRBV7-9	NA	TRBJ1-4	TGTGCCAGCAGCTTAGTCCCCTCCAAACACCAAAAACTGTTTTTT	CASSLVPSKHQKLFF
many	TRBV12-3/TRBV12-4	TRBD2	TRBJ2-3	TGTGCCAGCAGGGAAGGGACTAGCGGTTGGGATACGCAGTATTTT	CASREGTSGWDTQYF
many	TRBV11-2	TRBD1	TRBJ1-4	TGTGCCAGCAGCTCGGACAGGGGGGATTATGAAAAACTGTTTTTT	CASSSDRGDYEKLFF
many	TRBV11-2	NA	TRBJ2-1	TGTGCCAGCAGCTTAGATCTGTCGGGACCCTCCTACAATGAGCAGTTCTTC	CASSLDLSGPSYNEQFF
NA	TRBV28	NA	TRBJ1-2	TGTGCCAGCAGTGGCGCAAACTATGGCTACACCTTC	CASSGANYGYTF
many	TRBV30	NA	TRBJ1-5	TGTGCCTGGAGTCCTGGCAGTCAGCCCCAGCATTTT	CAWSPGSQPQHF
NA	TRBV5-6	TRBD2	TRBJ2-7	TGTGCCAGCAGCTTGGATGAGCGGGAGACCTCCTACGAGCAGTACTTC	CASSLDERETSYEQYF
many	TRBV28	TRBD2	TRBJ2-1	TGTGCCAGCAGCCTGACTAGCGGGATGAATGAGCAGTTCTTC	CASSLTSGMNEQFF
NA	TRBV5-1	TRBD2	TRBJ2-5	TGCGCCAGCAGCCCCGGACCTAGCGGGAGTTCGGGCCAGACCCAGTACTTC	CASSPGPSGSSGQTQYF
many	TRBV5-6	TRBD1	TRBJ2-1	TGTGCCAGCAGCTACCGACAGGGGGGAATCTACAATGAGCAGTTCTTC	CASSYRQGGIYNEQFF
many	TRBV12-3/TRBV12-4	TRBD2	TRBJ2-1	TGTGCCAGCAGCACGTCTAGCGGGAGAAGGAATGAGCAGTTCTTC	CASSTSSGRRNEQFF
many	TRBV11-2	TRBD2	TRBJ2-2	TGTGCCAGCAGCCCCATTTCCAGCGGGAGCGCGGGGGAGCTGTTTTTT	CASSPISSGSAGELFF
many	TRBV15	TRBD1	TRBJ1-2	TGTGCCACCAGCAGAGATACAGGGGGCGGCGGCTACACCTTC	CATSRDTGGGGYTF
many	TRBV3-1	TRBD1	TRBJ1-6	TGTGCCAGCAGCCGGACAGGGGGCGCGACACCCCTCCACTTT	CASSRTGGATPLHF
many	TRBV7-2	NA	TRBJ2-1	TGTGCCAGCAGCTTAGGGTTTGGTGGGATGCTGTACAATGAGCAGTTCTTC	CASSLGFGGMLYNEQFF
many	TRBV12-3/TRBV12-4	NA	TRBJ2-1	TGTGCCAGCAGTTTGGGCGGTTCTGTGGACAATGAGCAGTTCTTC	CASSLGGSVDNEQFF
NA	TRBV19	NA	TRBJ2-7	TGTGCCAGTAGTCCCCATCGGAGCGGACGAAGGAACGAGCAGTACTTC	CASSPHRSGRRNEQYF
NA	TRBV6-1	NA	TRBJ1-2	TGTGCCAGCGGAACAGGGTGGTCTTCCGGCTACACCTTC	CASGTGWSSGYTF
few	TRBV4-1	TRBD2	TRBJ2-5	TGCGCCAGCAGGCTCACTAGCGGGAGTGAAGAGACCCAGTACTTC	CASRLTSGSEETQYF
many	TRBV9	NA	TRBJ2-7	TGTGCCAGCAGGGCAGGGAGTCGCTACGAGCAGTACTTC	CASRAGSRYEQYF
few	TRBV20-1	TRBD1	TRBJ2-7	TGCAGTGCAGAGACAGGGACCTACGAGCAGTACTTC	CSAETGTYEQYF
many	TRBV3-1	TRBD1	TRBJ2-7	TGTGCCAGCAGCCAAGCACCGACAGGGGGCGCGTACGAGCAGTACTTC	CASSQAPTGGAYEQYF
many	TRBV5-1	TRBD1	TRBJ2-1	TGCGCCAGCAGCCAACGGACAGGGTCCGGGAATGAGCAGTTCTTC	CASSQRTGSGNEQFF
many	TRBV11-2	NA	TRBJ1-1	TGTGCCAGCAGCTTAGATTCAGGGCCCGCCTTCTTT	CASSLDSGPAFF
many	TRBV20-1	TRBD1	TRBJ2-7	TGCAGTGCTAGAGAACCCTCGGGACAGCGTTCCTACGAGCAGTACTTC	CSAREPSGQRSYEQYF
many	TRBV3-1	NA	TRBJ2-7	TGTGCCAGCAGCCAGAGCGGGTACGAGCAGTACTTC	CASSQSGYEQYF
NA	TRBV20-1	NA	TRBJ1-5	TGCAGTGCTTCCCGGGGGGGCCAGCCCCAGCATTTT	CSASRGGQPQHF
many	TRBV7-3	TRBD2	TRBJ2-1	TGTGCCAGCAGCGAAGGGGCGGGAGTTAGCTCCTACAATGAGCAGTTCTTC	CASSEGAGVSSYNEQFF
many	TRBV10-3	TRBD2	TRBJ2-5	TGTGCCATCGTCGCGGGGACTAGCGGGAGGGACCAAGAGACCCAGTACTTC	CAIVAGTSGRDQETQYF
many	TRBV5-5	TRBD2	TRBJ2-7	TGTGCCAGCAGCTTGGAAGTAGCGGGAGCTCCCTCCTACGAGCAGTACTTC	CASSLEVAGAPSYEQYF